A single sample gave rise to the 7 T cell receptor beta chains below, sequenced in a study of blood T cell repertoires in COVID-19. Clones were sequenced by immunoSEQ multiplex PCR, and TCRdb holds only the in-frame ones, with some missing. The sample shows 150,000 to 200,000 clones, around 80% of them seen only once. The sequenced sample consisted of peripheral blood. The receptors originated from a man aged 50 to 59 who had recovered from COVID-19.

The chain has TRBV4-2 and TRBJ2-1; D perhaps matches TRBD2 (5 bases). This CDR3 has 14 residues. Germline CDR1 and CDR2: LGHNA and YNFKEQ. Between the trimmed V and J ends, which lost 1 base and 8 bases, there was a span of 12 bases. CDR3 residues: CASSQATQEDEQFF. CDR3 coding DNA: TGTGCCAGCAGCCAAGCCACTCAGGAGGATGAGCAGTTCTTC.

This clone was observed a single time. The CDR3 here is CASSLEWGDGYTF. The DNA for the CDR3 is TGCGCCAGCAGCTTGGAATGGGGGGATGGCTACACCTTC. This chain connects TRBV5-1 to TRBJ1-2, with a weak D call TRBD1 (5 bases). The length of the CDR3 is 13 residues. CDR1 and CDR2 (germline): SGHRS, YFSETQ. Trimming took off 0 bases at V and 6 bases at J, with 9 bases between the two ends.

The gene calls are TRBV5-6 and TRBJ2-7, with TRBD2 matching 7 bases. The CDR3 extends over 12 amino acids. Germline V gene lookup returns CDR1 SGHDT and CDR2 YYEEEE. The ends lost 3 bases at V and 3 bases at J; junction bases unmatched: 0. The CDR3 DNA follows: TGTGCCAGCAGCTGGGGGGGCTACGAGCAGTACTTC. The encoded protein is CASSWGGYEQYF.

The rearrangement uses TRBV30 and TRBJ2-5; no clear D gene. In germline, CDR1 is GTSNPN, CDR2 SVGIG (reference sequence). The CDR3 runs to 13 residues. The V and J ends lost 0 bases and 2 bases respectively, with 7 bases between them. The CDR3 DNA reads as TGTGCCTGGAGTGTACTTCAACAAGAGACCCAGTACTTC. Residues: CAWSVLQQETQYF.

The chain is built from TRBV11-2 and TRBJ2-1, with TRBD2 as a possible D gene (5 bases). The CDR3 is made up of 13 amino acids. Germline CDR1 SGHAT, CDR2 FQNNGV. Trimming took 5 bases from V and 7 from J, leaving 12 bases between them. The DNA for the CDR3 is TGTGCCAGCAGCCCGGGGTTCATAAATGAGCAGTTCTTC. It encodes CASSPGFINEQFF.

CDR3 bases: TGTGCCAGCAGTATACAGGCGAACTATGGCTACACCTTC. Its translation: CASSIQANYGYTF. This chain uses TRBV28 with TRBJ1-2, with D tentatively TRBD1 (5 bases). CDR1 and CDR2 from the germline V gene are MDHEN and SYDVKM. The CDR3 extends over 13 amino acids. V was clipped by 5 bases and J by 2 bases, with 9 bases between them.

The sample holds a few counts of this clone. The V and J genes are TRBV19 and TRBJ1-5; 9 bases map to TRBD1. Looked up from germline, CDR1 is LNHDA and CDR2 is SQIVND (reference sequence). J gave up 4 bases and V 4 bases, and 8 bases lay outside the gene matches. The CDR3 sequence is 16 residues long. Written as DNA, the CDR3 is TGTGCCAGTAGTAAAGGGGGGACAGGGAGAAATCAGCCCCAGCATTTT. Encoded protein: CASSKGGTGRNQPQHF. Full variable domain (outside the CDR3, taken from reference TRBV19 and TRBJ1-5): DGGITQSPKYLFRKEGQNVTLSCEQNLNHDAMYWYRQDPGQGLRLIYYSQIVNDFQKGDIAEGYSVSREKKESFPLTVTSAQKNPTAFYLCASSKGGTGRNQPQHFGDGTRLSIL.